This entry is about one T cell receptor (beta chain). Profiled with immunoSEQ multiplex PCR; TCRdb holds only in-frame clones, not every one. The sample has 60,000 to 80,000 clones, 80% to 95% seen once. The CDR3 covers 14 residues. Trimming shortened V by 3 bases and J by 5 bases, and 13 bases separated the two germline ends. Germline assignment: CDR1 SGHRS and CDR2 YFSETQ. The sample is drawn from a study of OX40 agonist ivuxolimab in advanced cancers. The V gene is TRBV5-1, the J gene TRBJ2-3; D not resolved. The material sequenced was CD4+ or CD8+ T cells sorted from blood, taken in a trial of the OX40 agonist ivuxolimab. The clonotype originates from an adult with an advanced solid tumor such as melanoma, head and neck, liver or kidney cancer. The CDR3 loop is CASSSSRGGDTQYF. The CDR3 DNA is TGCGCCAGCAGCTCAAGTAGAGGCGGAGATACGCAGTATTTT.